This T cell receptor beta chain was recovered during a study of shared clonotypes between healthy human individuals. Overall study context: The study drew on two women and a few men aged 18 to 49 as donors. The plates for each donor numbered three CD4 naive, three CD4 memory, two CD8 naive and one CD8 memory.

This clone is a singleton in its sample. Antigen: not known. Overall study results and limits: Rarefaction showed sorted-subset sequencing was incomplete despite large depth. When naive CD4 clonotypes were compared across a handful of donors, 4% to 5.5% were shared.

Sequencing was performed with immunoSEQ multiplex PCR; in TCRdb, only in-frame clones are kept and a portion is missing. Of 300,000 to 350,000 clones listed, 73% are singletons. Germline trimming cut 1 base from V and 2 bases from J; bases unmatched to any gene: 7. Germline lookup yields CDR1 SGHAT and CDR2 FQNNGV. CDR3 length equals 16 residues. The source is a man younger than 40 in good health. The sample comprised memory CD4+ T cells sorted from blood. Indicated subset: CD45RA-negative fraction. The J gene is TRBJ2-7, the V gene TRBV11-2, with 8 bases lining up with TRBD1. The CDR3 is CASSLAGQGLTYEQYF. CDR3 in DNA: TGTGCCAGCAGCTTAGCCGGACAGGGCTTGACCTACGAGCAGTACTTC.